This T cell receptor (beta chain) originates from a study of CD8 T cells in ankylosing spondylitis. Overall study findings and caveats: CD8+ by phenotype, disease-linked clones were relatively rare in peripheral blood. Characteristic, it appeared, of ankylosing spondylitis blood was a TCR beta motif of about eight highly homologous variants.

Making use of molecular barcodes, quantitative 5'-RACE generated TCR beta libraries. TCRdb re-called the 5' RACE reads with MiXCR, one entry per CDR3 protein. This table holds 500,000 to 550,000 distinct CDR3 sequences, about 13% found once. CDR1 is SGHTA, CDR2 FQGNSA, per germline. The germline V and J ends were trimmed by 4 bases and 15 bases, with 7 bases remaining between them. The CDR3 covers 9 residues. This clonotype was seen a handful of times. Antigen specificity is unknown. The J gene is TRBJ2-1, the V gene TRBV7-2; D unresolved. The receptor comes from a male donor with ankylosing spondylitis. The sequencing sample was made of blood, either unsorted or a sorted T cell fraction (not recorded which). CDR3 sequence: CASSSPPFF. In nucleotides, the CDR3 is TGTGCCAGCAGCTCCCCCCCGTTCTTC.